This T cell receptor beta chain derives from a study of response to subunit inactivated influenza vaccine. Looked up from germline, CDR1 is SGHTA and CDR2 is FQGNSA. The CDR3 runs 13 residues. The V end lost 5 bases, the J end lost 0 bases, and 7 bases lay between the germline ends. With regard to this clonotype: Its antigen is unidentified.

TCRdb recomputed calls from the RT-PCR reads with MiXCR, one row per CDR3 protein. Of roughly 670,000 distinct CDR3 sequences in the sample, 14% are singletons; the top ten hold less than 8.5%. Study results and caveats: Each seasonal influenza vaccination recruits few new T cells, the authors suggested.

The sample was PBMCs from blood, taken around 15 days before vaccination. This clonotype was obtained from a man aged 45-65 years who received an inactivated influenza vaccine. This sequence joins TRBV7-2 and TRBJ2-5; no firm D call. The CDR3: CASSPDYQETQYF. CDR3 DNA sequence: TGTGCCAGCAGCCCCGACTACCAAGAGACCCAGTACTTC.